The following is a TCR beta chain sequence with its context. The antigen remains undetermined. This entry belongs to a study of shared clonotypes between healthy human individuals. General study results and limits: Generation probabilities of non-shared clonotypes were lower (relative to those shared by all four donors). Naive CD4 clonotypes overlapped across a handful of donors at roughly 5.1%.

CD45RO negativity and positive selection for CCR7 defined naive CD8 cells, a population that excluded terminally differentiated effector memory CD45RA+ cells. Each of the donors was a healthy adult who was HIV-negative and had not had a recent acute infection or vaccination. Data came from immunoSEQ multiplex PCR; TCRdb stores just in-frame clones and leaves some out. Seen here are fewer than 1 million clones, 90% to 98% observed once, and the top ten hold around 0.21%. This CDR3 is built from 14 residues. Per the germline V gene, CDR1 is SGDLS and CDR2 is YYNGEE. Trimming took off 3 bases at V and 1 base at J, with 10 bases between the two ends.

The chain combines TRBV9 with TRBJ2-5; tentatively, D is TRBD2 (5 bases). This TCR came from a man aged 25-45 years in good health. The sample consisted of naive CD8+ T cells sorted from blood. This CDR3 is CASSASAAQETQYF. DNA for the CDR3: TGTGCCAGCAGCGCGTCAGCGGCCCAAGAGACCCAGTACTTC.